The next 27 T cell receptor beta chains were all read from a single sample in a study of Graves' ophthalmopathy and Graves' hyperthyroidism. The TCR beta CDR3 regions underwent amplification from RNA transcripts. The workflow started with a first-round RT-PCR run with HTBI primers and then moved on to a second-round multiplex PCR. Each CDR3 protein is one row after TCRdb ran MiXCR on the multiplex PCR reads. The data contain hundreds of thousands of distinct CDR3 sequences, around 20% of them singletons. Sequenced sample: peripheral blood. Every receptor here comes from a woman between 18 and 30 years old with stable Graves' hyperthyroidism.

This clonotype was counted many times. The gene calls are TRBV6-1 and TRBJ2-7, with 7 bases that match TRBD1. CDR3 length: 16 residues. The junction had 13 bases not matched to a gene; V was cut back by 6 bases and J by 2 bases. Germline V gene sequence: CDR1 MNHNS, CDR2 SASEGT. DNA of the CDR3: TGTGCCAGCAGATTTGGTTACCCGACAGGGACCTACGAGCAGTACTTC. The encoded protein is CASRFGYPTGTYEQYF.

This clonotype showed up many times. The chain joins TRBV10-3 to TRBJ1-2; D gene ambiguous. V lost 2 bases and J lost 0, with 10 bases in between. CDR3 size: 15 residues. Germline loops: CDR1 ENHRY, CDR2 SYGVKD. The CDR3 DNA reads TGTGCCATCAGTGAGATAGAGGCCTCTAACTATGGCTACACCTTC. It yields the protein CAISEIEASNYGYTF.

This clonotype was recorded many times. This rearrangement joins TRBV6-5 to TRBJ2-2, with D perhaps matching TRBD1 (5 bases). The CDR3 length is 14 residues. V was cut by 0 bases and J by 3 bases, with 5 bases left in between. The germline CDR1 and CDR2 sequences are MNHEY and SVGAGI. The CDR3 is CASSYSRDTGELFF. In DNA form, the CDR3 reads TGTGCCAGCAGTTACTCCAGGGACACCGGGGAGCTGTTTTTT.

V usage is TRBV19 and J usage is TRBJ1-5, with D hard to call. Trimming cost V 7 bases and J 2 bases, with 9 bases left between them. This CDR3 is 13 amino acids long. Germline CDR1 and CDR2: LNHDA and SQIVND (reference sequence). The chain's CDR3 is CASTGFGNQPQHF. CDR3 bases: TGTGCCAGTACGGGGTTCGGCAATCAGCCCCAGCATTTT.

The V and J genes are TRBV20-1 and TRBJ2-7; weak D call: TRBD1 (6 bases). Germline V gives CDR1 DFQATT, CDR2 SNEGSKA (reference sequence). The CDR3 consists of 13 residues. V lost 3 bases and J 4 bases, leaving 13 bases between the germline ends. The CDR3 DNA is TGCAGTGCTAGGACCAGGGACACATACGAGCAGTACTTC. This encodes CSARTRDTYEQYF.

This clonotype has at least ten counts. The chain joins TRBV15 to TRBJ1-5; possible D gene TRBD1, 5 bases. The V gene lost 0 bases and the J gene lost 2 bases, with 8 bases spanning the gap. Germline lookup yields CDR1 LNHNV and CDR2 YYDKDF (reference sequence). There are 15 residues in the CDR3. In nucleotides, the CDR3 is TGTGCCACCAGCAGAGATAAAGGGGGCAATCAGCCCCAGCATTTT. Amino acids: CATSRDKGGNQPQHF.

This clonotype appeared many times. The V and J genes are TRBV10-3 and TRBJ2-7, with TRBD2 matching 8 bases. Losses at the gene ends were 6 bases for V and 3 bases for J; bases not matched to a gene: 4. CDR1 is ENHRY and CDR2 is SYGVKD in the germline V gene. The CDR3 runs to 13 residues. The CDR3 reads CAIRSGSYYEQYF. CDR3 in DNA: TGTGCCATCAGGAGCGGGAGTTACTACGAGCAGTACTTC.

The genes are TRBV6-1 and TRBJ1-5, with D unresolved. V was clipped by 5 bases and J by 5 bases, with 16 bases between them. The CDR3 is made up of 15 amino acids. CDR1 MNHNS and CDR2 SASEGT come from the germline V gene. CDR3 DNA: TGTGCCAGCAGTACCCCGCGCGGCGGGGATCAGCCCCAGCATTTT. Amino acids: CASSTPRGGDQPQHF.

This clonotype appeared a single time. V is TRBV6-2 or TRBV6-3 and J is TRBJ1-5; the match to TRBD1 covers 11 bases. Trimming cost V 2 bases and J 2 bases; bases outside gene matches: 2. CDR3 length equals 16 residues. Germline lookup yields CDR1 MNHEY and CDR2 SVGEGT. This CDR3 is CASSYRTGGRNQPQHF. The CDR3 bases are TGTGCCAGCAGTTACCGGACAGGGGGCCGCAATCAGCCCCAGCATTTT.

The chain joins TRBV28 to TRBJ1-5; 7 bases line up with TRBD1. Germline V gives CDR1 MDHEN, CDR2 SYDVKM. The CDR3 runs 15 residues. J gave up 0 bases and V 7 bases, and 6 bases lay outside the gene matches. In DNA, the CDR3 is TGTGCCAGCACCATAAGGGACAGTAGCAATCAGCCCCAGCATTTT. Encoded protein: CASTIRDSSNQPQHF.

This clonotype was recorded many times. The chain has TRBV12-3 or TRBV12-4 and TRBJ2-7; the D gene is possibly TRBD2 (6 bases). The CDR3 length is 16 residues. The germline V and J ends were trimmed by 5 bases and 3 bases, with 20 bases remaining between them. The CDR3 sequence is CASSPPGTGRIYEQYF. CDR3 coding DNA: TGTGCCAGCAGTCCTCCGGGGACTGGCAGGATCTACGAGCAGTACTTC.

This clonotype was seen a few times. The chain couples TRBV18 to TRBJ2-5; D unresolved. The CDR3 has 13 residues. V was pared by 0 bases and J by 4 bases, with 6 bases between. The V gene's germline CDR1 is KGHSH and CDR2 LQKENI. This CDR3 reads CASSPPSSETQYF. CDR3 DNA sequence: TGTGCCAGCTCACCACCGAGTTCAGAGACCCAGTACTTC.

This clonotype has ten or more counts. A much larger clone differs by one base, so this may be a read error. The genes are TRBV6-2 or TRBV6-3 and TRBJ2-5; perhaps TRBD1 as D (6 bases). From germline, CDR1 is MNHEY and CDR2 SVGEGT. This CDR3 is 17 amino acids long. The germline V and J ends were trimmed by 5 bases and 0 bases, with 19 bases remaining between them. In DNA form, the CDR3 reads TGTGCCAGCAGTCCCCTCGGGACACTCATTGACCAAGAGACCCAGTACTTC. Its protein product is CASSPLGTLIDQETQYF.

This clonotype occurred many times. V gene TRBV18 combines with J gene TRBJ1-2, with no clear D. Germline V CDR1 and CDR2: KGHSH, LQKENI. The CDR3 runs 12 residues. Trimming removed 5 bases from V and 6 bases from J, with 10 bases in between. This CDR3 is CASSFQEHGYTF. The DNA for the CDR3 is TGTGCCAGCTCATTTCAGGAGCATGGCTACACCTTC.

This clonotype was detected many times. For the CDR3, the DNA is TGTGCCAGCAGTTTGAGTACCTCTGGAAACACCATATATTTT. As protein: CASSLSTSGNTIYF. The genes are TRBV28 and TRBJ1-3; D remains unclear. The germline CDR1 and CDR2 sequences are MDHEN and SYDVKM. This CDR3 has 14 amino acids. The V and J ends lost 3 bases and 0 bases respectively, with 6 bases between them. Full variable domain (rest looked up from reference TRBV28 and TRBJ1-3): DVKVTQSSRYLVKRTGEKVFLECVQDMDHENMFWYRQDPGLGLRLIYFSYDVKMKEKGDIPEGYSVSREKKERFSLILESASTNQTSMYLCASSLSTSGNTIYFGEGSWLTVV.

This clonotype was detected ten times or more. The chain has TRBV13 and TRBJ1-3; D is undetermined. The CDR3 is made up of 14 amino acids. Trimming took off 5 bases at V and 1 base at J, with 9 bases between the two ends. The germline V gene has CDR1 PRHDT and CDR2 FYEKMQ (reference sequence). This CDR3 is CASSILGSGNTIYF. DNA of the CDR3: TGTGCCAGCAGCATCTTAGGGTCTGGAAACACCATATATTTT.

The genes are TRBV7-3 and TRBJ1-3, with a tentative D call TRBD1 (5 bases). Germline V lookup: CDR1 SGHTA, CDR2 FQGTGA. This CDR3 is built from 18 residues. With 1 base removed from V and 4 bases from J, the gap between germline ends came to 20 bases. CDR3 protein: CASSLNARDAFFGNTIYF. DNA of the CDR3: TGTGCCAGCAGCTTAAACGCCAGGGACGCCTTTTTCGGAAACACCATATATTTT.

As for this clonotype: No conserved phenylalanine or tryptophan ends this CDR3, so it is likely a read error. Because the CDR3's place on the DNA is in doubt, the DNA is left out and the CDR3 is given as listed by TCRdb. V gene TRBV29-1 combines with J gene TRBJ1-1; whether TRBD1, the table's D call, matches the DNA was not checked. From its first to its last residue, the CDR3 has 13 amino acids. Germline V lookup: CDR1 SQVTM, CDR2 ANQGSEA. The CDR3 protein is CSAATGENTEACL.

This clonotype was observed at least ten times. The V call is TRBV7-2, the J call TRBJ2-5; 12 bases align to TRBD2. Germline CDR1 and CDR2: SGHTA and FQGNSA. Unmatched junction bases numbered 1, after V lost 1 base and J lost 1 base. The CDR3 loop spans 16 amino acids. The chain's CDR3 is CASSLGLAGAQETQYF. The DNA of the CDR3 is TGTGCCAGCAGCTTAGGACTAGCGGGAGCCCAAGAGACCCAGTACTTC.

This clonotype was found many times. The chain employs TRBV29-1 and TRBJ2-7; TRBD2 aligns across 12 bases. This CDR3 spans 14 amino acids. Germline V gene sequence: CDR1 SQVTM, CDR2 ANQGSEA. After removal of 7 bases from V and 7 bases from J, the junction contained 11 bases not matched to a gene. The CDR3 nucleotides read TGCAGCGCCCTAGCGGGAGGGCCTGCTGGTGAGCAGTACTTC. This translates into CSALAGGPAGEQYF.

The V call is TRBV6-1, the J call TRBJ2-5; D is unclear. V was trimmed by 5 bases and J by 5 bases, leaving 15 bases between them. CDR3 length: 14 amino acids. CDR1 and CDR2 (germline): MNHNS, SASEGT. This CDR3 reads CASSPRATLETQYF. DNA of the CDR3: TGTGCCAGCAGTCCACGGGCCACACTGGAGACCCAGTACTTC.

This clonotype was counted ten times or more. The chain employs TRBV20-1 and TRBJ1-6, with 9 positions matching TRBD1. CDR3 size: 13 residues. J was trimmed by 10 bases and V by 5 bases; bases with no gene match: 6. Germline V gene lookup returns CDR1 DFQATT and CDR2 SNEGSKA (reference sequence). CDR3: CSASRQGDSPLHF. The CDR3 bases are TGCAGTGCTTCCCGACAGGGGGACTCACCCCTCCACTTT.

At least ten counts were recorded for this clonotype. The CDR3 reads CSAAGTLRAYEQYF. As DNA, the CDR3 is TGCAGTGCTGCCGGGACTCTTAGGGCCTACGAGCAGTACTTC. The chain combines TRBV20-1 with TRBJ2-7; weak D call: TRBD2 (6 bases). Germline V CDR1 and CDR2: DFQATT, SNEGSKA (reference sequence). Trimming took off 5 bases at V and 2 bases at J, with 16 bases between the two ends. The CDR3 runs 14 residues.

The table lists this clonotype with many counts. The chain has TRBV6-1 and TRBJ1-5; 9 nucleotides line up with TRBD1. V was pared by 6 bases and J by 6 bases, with 9 bases of the junction left unmatched. This CDR3 is built from 15 residues. The germline gives CDR1 MNHNS, CDR2 SASEGT. CDR3 sequence reads: CASSVTGGEGQPQHF. The CDR3 DNA sequence: TGTGCCAGCAGCGTTACAGGGGGCGAGGGTCAGCCCCAGCATTTT.

This clonotype showed up many times. The genes are TRBV2 and TRBJ2-5; TRBD1 is a possible D gene (7 bases). Per germline, CDR1 SNHLY and CDR2 FYNNEI. There are 13 residues in the CDR3. V was cut by 8 bases and J by 1 base, with 11 bases left in between. The DNA of the CDR3 is TGTGCCAGCGGGGGGACAGCCCAAGAGACCCAGTACTTC. This encodes CASGGTAQETQYF.

This clonotype came up many times. J is TRBJ1-1 and V is TRBV11-2; 7 bases are shared with TRBD1. Germline CDR1 is SGHAT and CDR2 is FQNNGV. This CDR3 comprises 15 residues. V shed 6 bases and J 1 base; nucleotides not matched to a gene: 8. The CDR3 reads CASSSTGEWNTEAFF. The CDR3 DNA is TGTGCCAGCAGTTCAACAGGGGAATGGAACACTGAAGCTTTCTTT.

This clonotype was seen at least ten times. This chain uses TRBV10-3 with TRBJ1-2, with 9 bases matching TRBD1. The J segment lost 3 bases and the V segment lost 5 bases, leaving 4 bases of the junction unmatched. The CDR3 loop spans 14 amino acids. CDR1 and CDR2 from the germline V gene are ENHRY and SYGVKD. CDR3 sequence (DNA): TGTGCCATCAGTTCGGGACAGGGAGACTATGGCTACACCTTC. Its protein product is CAISSGQGDYGYTF.